The 27 T cell receptor beta chains listed next were all sequenced from one sample in a study of regulatory and conventional T cells in RAG deficiency. Assay used: immunoSEQ multiplex PCR; TCRdb lists only in-frame clones, some missing. Among roughly 19,000 clones listed, roughly 90% were seen once. Genomic DNA came from blood regulatory T cells gated CD4+ CD25-high CD127-low. These same records also appear under a second study, on regulatory T cells. This second report adds: Amplification used 52 TRBV primers and 13 TRBJ primers.

The sequencing sample was made of Tregs sorted from blood. These receptors were taken from a human donor in good health.

V usage is TRBV27 and J usage is TRBJ1-4, with D unclear. CDR1 MNHEY and CDR2 SMNVEV come from the germline V gene (reference sequence). Deletions cut 5 bases from V and 3 bases from J, with 13 bases between. This CDR3 is 15 amino acids long. CDR3: CASSPNSLSNEKLFF. The CDR3, as DNA: TGTGCCAGCAGTCCTAACAGTCTCTCTAATGAAAAACTGTTTTTT.

The genes are TRBV6-5 and TRBJ2-2, with TRBD2 matching over 8 bases. Germline trimming cut 8 bases from V and 4 bases from J; bases unmatched to any gene: 9. The germline V gene has CDR1 MNHEY and CDR2 SVGAGI. The CDR3 loop spans 15 amino acids. This CDR3 reads CASGIGLAGTGELFF. Written as DNA, the CDR3 is TGTGCCAGCGGAATCGGACTAGCAGGCACCGGGGAGCTGTTTTTT.

This clone has just one count. The rearrangement links TRBV5-1 to TRBJ2-2; 11 positions agree with TRBD2. V dropped 0 bases and J dropped 2; count of bases not matched to a gene: 3. The germline gives CDR1 SGHRS, CDR2 YFSETQ. There are 17 residues in the CDR3. The CDR3 spells CASSLALAGGNTGELFF. CDR3 bases: TGCGCCAGCAGCTTGGCTCTAGCGGGGGGAAACACCGGGGAGCTGTTTTTT.

This chain connects TRBV4-1 to TRBJ2-7; the match to TRBD1 covers 8 bases. Germline trimming cut 2 bases from V and 3 bases from J; bases unmatched to any gene: 9. Germline V gene sequence: CDR1 MGHRA, CDR2 YSYEKL. The CDR3 has 16 residues. DNA of the CDR3: TGCGCCAGCAGCCAAAGAGCCGGGACAGGACGCTACGAGCAGTACTTC. It is translated as CASSQRAGTGRYEQYF.

This clone was counted once. The V and J genes are TRBV28 and TRBJ1-4; TRBD1 matches at 8 bases. The length of the CDR3 is 15 residues. V trimming: 6 bases; J trimming: 8 bases; junction bases outside the gene matches: 11. Germline values: CDR1 MDHEN, CDR2 SYDVKM. Written as DNA, the CDR3 is TGTGCCAGCAGCTCCCGGACAGGGAGGCGGGAAAAACTGTTTTTT. Protein: CASSSRTGRREKLFF.

The chain carries TRBV21-1 and TRBJ1-5. TRBV21-1 is a pseudogene locus. This CDR3 has 17 amino acids. The CDR3 DNA is TGTGCCAGCAGCAAAGATCAACGGACGGGAAGCAATCAGCCCCAGCATTTT. Encoded protein: CASSKDQRTGSNQPQHF.

The chain uses TRBV18 and TRBJ1-2; 7 bases are a match to TRBD1. CDR3 length: 15 residues. V lost 1 base to trimming and J lost 4 bases; unmatched junction nucleotides: 6. CDR1 and CDR2 from the germline V gene are KGHSH and LQKENI. CDR3 in amino acids: CASSPLDRAIYGYTF. The CDR3 nucleotides read TGTGCCAGCTCACCACTTGACAGGGCGATCTATGGCTACACCTTC.

V usage is TRBV6-1 and J usage is TRBJ1-1; TRBD1 agrees at 8 bases. V lost 6 bases, J lost 5 bases, and 5 bases stayed unmatched. Germline V gene sequence: CDR1 MNHNS, CDR2 SASEGT. The CDR3 extends over 13 amino acids. The CDR3 DNA reads TGTGCCAGCAGGCCAGGGGGCGCAACTGAAGCTTTCTTT. Its protein product is CASRPGGATEAFF.

The chain links TRBV5-1 to TRBJ2-3; TRBD2 is a possible D gene (6 bases). The CDR3 is made up of 16 amino acids. Germline assignment: CDR1 SGHRS and CDR2 YFSETQ. The V and J ends lost 5 bases and 3 bases respectively, with 19 bases between them. The CDR3 DNA follows: TGCGCCAGCAGGGGGGACTCATGGTTTAGGACAGATACGCAGTATTTT. This translates into CASRGDSWFRTDTQYF.

This chain connects TRBV7-2 to TRBJ2-7, with D possibly being TRBD1 (6 bases). There are 14 residues in the CDR3. Germline V gene data show CDR1 as SGHTA and CDR2 as FQGNSA. The V end was cut by 1 base, the J end by 1 base, with 8 bases between. The CDR3 DNA reads TGTGCCAGCAGCTTAGTACAGGGTTCCTACGAGCAGTACTTC. This encodes CASSLVQGSYEQYF.

J is TRBJ2-3 and V is TRBV28, with 10 bases lining up with TRBD2. Trimming removed 2 bases from V and 5 bases from J; junction bases left unmatched: 4. Germline CDR1 is MDHEN and CDR2 is SYDVKM. This CDR3 spans 15 amino acids. In DNA, the CDR3 is TGTGCCAGCAGTTTAGGCCTAGCGGGAGTAGATACGCAGTATTTT. Its protein product is CASSLGLAGVDTQYF.

V usage is TRBV7-6 and J usage is TRBJ2-1; D is unresolved. Trimming shortened V by 0 bases and J by 7 bases, and 13 bases separated the two germline ends. This CDR3 region has 15 residues. Germline lookup yields CDR1 SGHVS and CDR2 FNYEAQ. For the CDR3, the DNA is TGTGCCAGCAGCTTAGCTCCTTCGCTGTTTAATGAGCAGTTCTTC. Translation gives CASSLAPSLFNEQFF.

The V and J genes are TRBV28 and TRBJ2-7, with 10 bases fitting TRBD2. The CDR3 runs to 16 residues. V was clipped by 3 bases and J by 4 bases; unmatched bases: 9. CDR1 MDHEN and CDR2 SYDVKM come from the germline V gene. CDR3 DNA sequence: TGTGCCAGCAGTTTTGGACTAGCGGAGCCAATTTACGAGCAGTACTTC. Amino acids: CASSFGLAEPIYEQYF.

The gene calls are TRBV5-4 and TRBJ2-7; D is perhaps TRBD1 (5 bases). Deletions cut 4 bases from V and 3 bases from J, with 14 bases between. Per germline, CDR1 SGHNT and CDR2 YYREEE (reference sequence). This CDR3 is built from 14 residues. CDR3 bases: TGTGCCAGCAGCCAGCGCCAGGGAAACTACGAGCAGTACTTC. Encoded protein: CASSQRQGNYEQYF.

The chain recombines TRBV4-1 with TRBJ2-7, with TRBD2 identical over 9 bases. Germline V gene lookup returns CDR1 MGHRA and CDR2 YSYEKL. This CDR3 spans 18 amino acids. V lost 0 bases, J lost 5 bases, and 14 bases stayed unmatched. The CDR3 DNA reads TGCGCCAGCAGCCAAGATCCCTTCAATAGCGGGAGATCCCACGAGCAGTACTTC. Its protein product is CASSQDPFNSGRSHEQYF.

The rearrangement uses TRBV4-2 and TRBJ2-7, with D uncertain. CDR1 and CDR2 from the germline V gene are LGHNA and YNFKEQ. Trimming took off 5 bases at V and 0 bases at J, with 14 bases between the two ends. CDR3 length: 15 amino acids. For the CDR3, the DNA is TGTGCCAGCAGCTTGTTTGGCGGAAGCTCCTACGAGCAGTACTTC. Amino acids: CASSLFGGSSYEQYF.

The gene calls are TRBV30 and TRBJ1-1; 7 bases line up with TRBD1. V gave up 5 bases and J gave up 7 bases; unmatched junction bases: 16. Germline V gene data show CDR1 as GTSNPN and CDR2 as SVGIG (reference sequence). This CDR3 is built from 15 residues. CDR3 DNA: TGTGCCTGGGGGGATCGGACAGGCGTTGACGGTGAAGCTTTCTTT. This gives the protein CAWGDRTGVDGEAFF. The full variable domain, with the rest looked up from reference TRBV30 and TRBJ1-1, is SQTIHQWPATLVQPVGSPLSLECTVEGTSNPNLYWYRQAAGRGLQLLFYSVGIGQISSEVPQNLSASRPQDRQFILSSKKLLLSDSGFYLCAWGDRTGVDGEAFFGQGTRLTVV.

The V gene is TRBV29-1, the J gene TRBJ2-7; D assignment may be TRBD1 or TRBD2 (5 bases each). Germline CDR1 reads SQVTM; CDR2 reads ANQGSEA. This CDR3 spans 11 amino acids. V gave up 4 bases and J gave up 8 bases, with 12 bases separating them. The CDR3 loop reads CSVAVGVQQYF. DNA of the CDR3: TGCAGCGTTGCCGTGGGGGTACAGCAGTACTTC.

The V and J genes are TRBV6-1 and TRBJ1-2; 8 bases are a match to TRBD1. Germline CDR1 reads MNHNS; CDR2 reads SASEGT. V lost 2 bases and J lost 5; bases outside the gene matches: 16. This CDR3 is built from 18 residues. The CDR3 loop is CASSETLGQGAPRYGYTF. As DNA, the CDR3 is TGTGCCAGCAGTGAAACCTTGGGGCAGGGGGCGCCCCGGTATGGCTACACCTTC.

The chain combines TRBV5-1 with TRBJ2-3, with TRBD2 as a possible D gene (6 bases). Germline V gene sequence: CDR1 SGHRS, CDR2 YFSETQ. CDR3 length: 14 amino acids. The V end was cut by 4 bases, the J end by 3 bases, with 12 bases between. Here the CDR3 reads CASSGGTPTDTQYF. CDR3 in DNA: TGCGCCAGCAGCGGAGGGACGCCGACAGATACGCAGTATTTT.

The chain carries TRBV18 and TRBJ1-1, with 9 nucleotides matching TRBD1. V dropped 3 bases and J dropped 7; count of bases not matched to a gene: 0. This CDR3 region has 12 residues. The germline V gene encodes CDR1 KGHSH and CDR2 LQKENI. For the CDR3, the DNA is TGTGCCAGCTCACCGGGACAGGGTGAAGCTTTCTTT. It yields the protein CASSPGQGEAFF.

V usage is TRBV7-6 and J usage is TRBJ2-1, with D uncertain. The ends were cut back, 2 bases at V and 7 bases at J, with 9 bases in the middle. There are 13 residues in the CDR3. Germline V gives CDR1 SGHVS, CDR2 FNYEAQ. Written as DNA, the CDR3 is TGTGCCAGCAGCTTATCTCAACAGAATGAGCAGTTCTTC. Its translation: CASSLSQQNEQFF.

The V gene is TRBV5-1, the J gene TRBJ2-3; 8 bases match TRBD1. CDR1 SGHRS and CDR2 YFSETQ come from the germline V gene. V was clipped by 0 bases and J by 4 bases; unmatched bases: 7. The CDR3 loop spans 16 amino acids. CDR3 region: CASSLGRDRWADTQYF. The CDR3, as DNA: TGCGCCAGCAGCTTGGGTCGGGACAGGTGGGCAGATACGCAGTATTTT. Full variable domain (outside the CDR3, taken from reference TRBV5-1 and TRBJ2-3): KAGVTQTPRYLIKTRGQQVTLSCSPISGHRSVSWYQQTPGQGLQFLFEYFSETQRNKGNFPGRFSGRQFSNSRSEMNVSTLELGDSALYLCASSLGRDRWADTQYFGPGTRLTVL.

DNA for the CDR3: TGTGCCAGCAGGGAGCGAACTGGTGGTTCTGGAAACACCATATATTTT. This encodes CASRERTGGSGNTIYF. The rearrangement links TRBV12-1 to TRBJ1-3. TRBV12-1 is labeled a pseudogene. This CDR3 spans 16 amino acids.

CDR3 residues: CASSLFGSTGELFF. The CDR3 region has the DNA TGTGCCAGCAGCTTATTTGGTAGTACCGGGGAGCTGTTTTTT. The chain links TRBV7-9 to TRBJ2-2; D is unresolved. This CDR3 is 14 amino acids long. Trimming removed 2 bases from V and 5 bases from J, with 9 bases in between. Per the germline V gene, CDR1 is SEHNR and CDR2 is FQNEAQ (reference sequence). Based on the CDR3 plus reference TRBV7-9 and TRBJ2-2, the full variable domain is DTGVSQNPRHKITKRGQNVTFRCDPISEHNRLYWYRQTLGQGPEFLTYFQNEAQLEKSRLLSDRFSAERPKGSFSTLEIQRTEQGDSAMYLCASSLFGSTGELFFGEGSRLTVL.

This clone was observed a single time. The V call is TRBV6-6, the J call TRBJ2-6; 8 bases map to TRBD1. CDR1 is MNHNY and CDR2 is SVGAGI in the germline V gene (reference sequence). This CDR3 region has 15 residues. V lost 7 bases and J lost 2; bases outside the gene matches: 4. The CDR3 region has the DNA TGTGCCAGCAACCCGGACAGGGCTGGGGCCAACGTCCTGACTTTC. Translating gives CASNPDRAGANVLTF.

This clone was counted a few times. V usage is TRBV19 and J usage is TRBJ2-7; 12 bases match TRBD2. V was clipped by 5 bases and J by 6 bases; unmatched bases: 8. Germline assignment: CDR1 LNHDA and CDR2 SQIVND (reference sequence). The CDR3 is 15 amino acids. The CDR3 region is CASSVLAGGPVEQYF. CDR3 nucleotide sequence: TGTGCCAGTAGTGTGCTAGCGGGAGGGCCCGTCGAGCAGTACTTC.